These T cell receptor beta chains were read from a single sample in a study of T cell repertoires in cytomegalovirus infection. A single record per CDR3 protein comes from TCRdb applying MiXCR to the reads. The data hold hundreds of thousands of distinct CDR3 sequences, with approximately 25% observed a single time. The sample comprised CD8+ T cells from PBMCs. The source is a human donor in good health (CMV status not recorded). Some clones in this sample may be carry-over from other donors' samples. The CDR3 runs from the conserved cysteine through the conserved F or W. D genes are given only for firm matches. Size is omitted from some rows. Given values are once, few, many or a class for expanded clones.

>few|TRBJ2-7|NA|TRBV7-4
CASTEADYEQYF
TGTGCCAGCACCGAAGCCGACTACGAGCAGTACTTC
>few|TRBJ2-2|NA|TRBV4-1
CASSLHKDSYTGELFF
TGCGCCAGCAGCCTCCATAAGGACAGCTACACCGGGGAGCTGTTTTTT
>NA|TRBJ2-1|TRBD2|TRBV9
CASSAEGLAGANEQFF
TGTGCCAGCAGCGCGGAGGGACTAGCGGGTGCCAATGAGCAGTTCTTC
>NA|TRBJ2-1|NA|TRBV4-2
CASSQEGAGGGNEQFF
TGTGCCAGCAGCCAAGAAGGGGCAGGGGGGGGCAATGAGCAGTTCTTC
>NA|TRBJ1-4|NA|TRBV29-1
CSVGGGDTPFNEKLFF
TGCAGCGTTGGTGGGGGGGACACCCCGTTTAATGAAAAACTGTTTTTT
>NA|TRBJ1-1|NA|TRBV19
CASSPVGRNVLNTEAFF
TGTGCCAGTAGTCCCGTAGGCCGGAACGTTCTGAACACTGAAGCTTTCTTT
>many|TRBJ1-1|NA|TRBV7-6
CASSLEEGGSGTEAFF
TGTGCCAGCAGCTTAGAGGAGGGGGGGTCTGGCACTGAAGCTTTCTTT
>NA|TRBJ2-1|NA|TRBV12-3/TRBV12-4
CASRHPLYNEQFF
TGTGCCAGCAGGCACCCACTATACAATGAGCAGTTCTTC
>few|TRBJ2-7|TRBD1|TRBV18
CASSRPGQGISHEQYF
TGTGCCAGCTCACGCCCGGGACAGGGGATCTCCCACGAGCAGTACTTC
>NA|TRBJ2-1|TRBD2|TRBV6-2/TRBV6-3
CASSSARGAVNEQFF
TGTGCCAGCAGTTCAGCGCGGGGGGCCGTCAATGAGCAGTTCTTC
>few|TRBJ2-2|NA|TRBV20-1
CSARDMRLTGELFF
TGCAGTGCTAGAGATATGAGGTTGACCGGGGAGCTGTTTTTT
>many|TRBJ2-1|NA|TRBV7-9
CASSSPGMSSYNEQFF
TGTGCCAGCAGCTCGCCCGGGATGAGCTCCTACAATGAGCAGTTCTTC
>many|TRBJ1-2|TRBD1|TRBV19
CASSVTGDGYTF
TGTGCCAGTAGTGTGACAGGGGACGGCTACACCTTC
>many|TRBJ2-2|NA|TRBV19
CASSIGGAGELFF
TGTGCCAGTAGTATAGGAGGGGCCGGGGAGCTGTTTTTT
>few|TRBJ1-2|NA|TRBV9
CASSVVQMTENYGYTF
TGTGCCAGCAGCGTAGTCCAGATGACAGAAAACTATGGCTACACCTTC
>many|TRBJ1-1|NA|TRBV19
CASSIVGGTEAFF
TGTGCCAGTAGTATAGTTGGGGGCACTGAAGCTTTCTTT
>few|TRBJ1-1|NA|TRBV12-3/TRBV12-4
CASRSTPNTEAFF
TGTGCCAGCAGGAGTACACCGAACACTGAAGCTTTCTTT
>few|TRBJ2-1|NA|TRBV28
CAYSGTSSYNEQFF
TGTGCATATTCAGGGACAAGCTCCTACAATGAGCAGTTCTTC
>many|TRBJ2-2|NA|TRBV20-1
CSARDLGSGELFF
TGCAGTGCTAGAGATCTTGGGTCCGGGGAGCTGTTTTTT
>few|TRBJ1-2|NA|TRBV14
CASSQVGDYGYTF
TGTGCCAGCAGCCAAGTAGGGGACTATGGCTACACCTTC
>NA|TRBJ2-1|NA|TRBV6-2/TRBV6-3
CASSGSFYNEQFF
TGTGCCAGCAGTGGTTCTTTCTACAATGAGCAGTTCTTC
>many|TRBJ2-5|NA|TRBV6-5
CASNTGYQETQYF
TGTGCCAGCAATACAGGGTACCAAGAGACCCAGTACTTC
>many|TRBJ1-5|NA|TRBV28
CASSFWNQPQHF
TGTGCCAGCAGTTTTTGGAATCAGCCCCAGCATTTT
>NA|TRBJ2-1|NA|TRBV25-1
CASSATGMEEQFF
TGTGCCAGCAGTGCAACAGGGATGGAGGAGCAGTTCTTC
>NA|TRBJ1-5|NA|TRBV10-3
CAISTVGTQPQHF
TGTGCCATCAGTACCGTAGGGACGCAGCCCCAGCATTTT
>many|TRBJ2-5|NA|TRBV7-6
CASSLRVGNSHQETQYF
TGTGCCAGCAGCTTAAGGGTGGGGAATTCCCACCAAGAGACCCAGTACTTC
>few|TRBJ1-5|NA|TRBV12-3/TRBV12-4
CASSFSGGGEPQHF
TGTGCCAGCAGTTTTTCCGGGGGTGGGGAGCCCCAGCATTTT
>NA|TRBJ2-3|NA|TRBV10-3
CAISPGDSRGDTQYF
TGTGCCATCTCCCCGGGGGACTCCCGGGGAGATACGCAGTATTTT
>NA|TRBJ1-3|NA|TRBV6-6
CASSLPAGIYSGNTIYF
TGTGCCAGCAGTCTCCCGGCGGGCATTTACTCTGGAAACACCATATATTTT
>NA|TRBJ1-1|NA|TRBV15
CATSREESPSPEAFF
TGTGCCACCAGCAGAGAAGAAAGTCCCAGCCCTGAAGCTTTCTTT
>NA|TRBJ2-2|NA|TRBV2
CASSEGRSGGLGELFF
TGTGCCAGCAGCGAAGGGCGTTCCGGGGGGCTAGGGGAGCTGTTTTTT